The following is a T cell receptor (beta chain) sequence with its context. CD4+ cell separation produced CD45RA+ naive and CD45RA-negative memory subsets. Germline CDR1 is MNHEY and CDR2 is SVGAGI. This CDR3 spans 14 amino acids. V lost 4 bases and J lost 4; bases outside the gene matches: 5. This specimen comes from a study of shared clonotypes between healthy human individuals. Clones were sequenced by immunoSEQ multiplex PCR, and TCRdb holds only the in-frame ones, with some missing. This sample has about 2.4 million clones, with 80% to 95% found just once. The source is a man between 18 and 35 years old in good health. Some clones in this sample may be carry-over from other donors' samples. Sample: naive CD4+ T cells from PBMCs. Subset here: CD45RA+ positively selected. The chain combines TRBV6-5 with TRBJ1-2; the match to TRBD1 covers 8 bases. The CDR3 is CASSFTGTGYGYTF. CDR3 in DNA: TGTGCCAGCAGTTTTACCGGGACAGGCTATGGCTACACCTTC.